Below are 21 T cell receptor beta chains sequenced from a single sample in a study of T cells in Graves' hyperthyroidism and ophthalmopathy. The CDR3 regions of TCR beta were amplified from RNA transcripts. Researchers ran a first-round RT-PCR on the TCR CDR3 using the HTBI primer set. MiXCR was run by TCRdb on the multiplex PCR reads, yielding one entry per CDR3 protein. The sample lists a few hundred thousand distinct CDR3 sequences, around 46% seen once, with around 20% in the top ten. The sequenced material came from peripheral blood or thyroid tissue (not recorded which). The receptors stem from an adult woman with Graves' disease, either hyperthyroidism or ophthalmopathy (not recorded which).

The table lists this clonotype with many counts. The chain uses TRBV2 and TRBJ2-2, with a tentative D call TRBD1 (6 bases). V lost 6 bases and J lost 5, with 19 bases in between. Germline V lookup: CDR1 SNHLY, CDR2 FYNNEI. The CDR3 runs 16 residues. CDR3 residues: CASRGGSSNQTGELFF. The CDR3 DNA is TGTGCCAGCAGAGGGGGATCATCGAACCAAACCGGGGAGCTGTTTTTT.

V is TRBV25-1 and J is TRBJ2-7; 9 bases line up with TRBD1. This CDR3 comprises 17 residues. V trimming: 8 bases; J trimming: 3 bases; junction bases outside the gene matches: 17. The germline V gene has CDR1 MGHDK and CDR2 SYGVNS. This CDR3 reads CASVAGVGTGLIYEQYF. CDR3 DNA: TGTGCCAGCGTTGCCGGGGTCGGGACAGGGCTGATCTACGAGCAGTACTTC.

V usage is TRBV29-1 and J usage is TRBJ1-2; 8 bases agree with TRBD1. CDR1 and CDR2 from the germline V gene are SQVTM and ANQGSEA. With 8 bases clipped from V and 9 bases from J, the junction kept 5 bases outside the gene matches. CDR3 length equals 10 residues. The CDR3 region has the DNA TGCAGCACTCAGGGGGCCAGCTACACCTTC. Protein sequence: CSTQGASYTF.

At least ten counts were recorded for this clonotype. The J gene is TRBJ1-3, the V gene TRBV27; 7 nucleotides agree with TRBD1. The ends lost 3 bases at V and 7 bases at J; junction bases unmatched: 9. CDR1 and CDR2 from the germline V gene are MNHEY and SMNVEV (reference sequence). The CDR3 covers 15 residues. DNA of the CDR3: TGTGCCAGCAGTTTGTATGGGGACAGATTGAACACCATATATTTT. Its protein product is CASSLYGDRLNTIYF.

This clonotype was observed at least ten times. Sequence at one end of the junction differs from germline and may be a read error. The chain combines TRBV9 with TRBJ2-7; 12 positions match TRBD2. CDR3 length: 14 amino acids. From germline, CDR1 is SGDLS and CDR2 YYNGEE. As DNA, the CDR3 is TGTGCCGGCAGCGGACTAGCGGGAACCTACGAGCAGTACTTC. This sequence encodes CAGSGLAGTYEQYF.

The rearrangement joins TRBV7-8 to TRBJ2-5, with a tentative D call TRBD1 (6 bases). This CDR3 region has 16 residues. The V end lost 3 bases, the J end lost 4 bases, and 18 bases lay between the germline ends. Per germline, CDR1 SGHVS and CDR2 FQNEAQ. DNA for the CDR3: TGTGCCAGCAGCTTGCCCCGACGGGCCAGGGGAGAGACCCAGTACTTC. Its translation: CASSLPRRARGETQYF.

This clonotype was observed once. The chain uses TRBV9 and TRBJ1-1, with a possible D match to TRBD1 (5 bases). The CDR3 is made up of 14 amino acids. Germline CDR1 reads SGDLS; CDR2 reads YYNGEE. Trimming pared 3 bases from V and 4 bases from J, leaving 13 bases between. The CDR3 reads CASSGDPVGTEAFF. In DNA form, the CDR3 reads TGTGCCAGCAGCGGGGACCCGGTGGGCACTGAAGCTTTCTTT.

This clonotype was detected many times. The chain couples TRBV20-1 to TRBJ2-7, with D hard to call. Trimming cost V 7 bases and J 6 bases, with 10 bases left between them. The CDR3 sequence is 10 residues long. CDR1 DFQATT and CDR2 SNEGSKA come from the germline V gene (reference sequence). CDR3 nucleotide sequence: TGCAGTGTTCGAGGAGTCGAGCAGTACTTC. This encodes CSVRGVEQYF.

CDR3 bases: TGTGCCAGCAGCAAAGGGACAGGGGGGGAGACCCAGTACTTC. Protein: CASSKGTGGETQYF. This chain links TRBV7-9 with TRBJ2-5; 11 bases are shared with TRBD1. CDR3 length: 14 amino acids. The V gene end was trimmed by 5 bases and the J gene end by 5 bases; junction bases not matched to a gene: 4. Germline CDR1 reads SEHNR; CDR2 reads FQNEAQ (reference sequence). Supplemented by reference TRBV7-9 and TRBJ2-5, the full variable domain reads DTGVSQNPRHKITKRGQNVTFRCDPISEHNRLYWYRQTLGQGPEFLTYFQNEAQLEKSRLLSDRFSAERPKGSFSTLEIQRTEQGDSAMYLCASSKGTGGETQYFGPGTRLLVL.

The V and J genes are TRBV5-1 and TRBJ2-7; the D gene is possibly TRBD1 (6 bases). Trimming removed 5 bases from V and 5 bases from J, with 11 bases in between. The germline V gene encodes CDR1 SGHRS and CDR2 YFSETQ. This CDR3 is 12 amino acids long. In nucleotides, the CDR3 is TGCGCCAGCAGACAACAGGGTCACGAGCAGTACTTC. Translated: CASRQQGHEQYF.

The chain has TRBV10-3 and TRBJ2-7; 9 bases match TRBD1. With V trimmed by 7 bases and J by 4 bases, 11 bases remained unmatched. This CDR3 comprises 15 residues. Germline assignment: CDR1 ENHRY and CDR2 SYGVKD. CDR3 sequence (DNA): TGTGCCATCAAGGAACAGACCGGGACAGGGTACGAGCAGTACTTC. As protein: CAIKEQTGTGYEQYF.

This clonotype was observed many times. V is TRBV27 and J is TRBJ1-2; 9 bases are a match to TRBD1. From germline, CDR1 is MNHEY and CDR2 SMNVEV (reference sequence). This CDR3 is 14 amino acids long. V dropped 6 bases and J dropped 4; count of bases not matched to a gene: 6. CDR3 sequence: CASRRQGVSYGYTF. Here the CDR3 DNA reads TGTGCCAGCAGGAGACAGGGGGTCAGCTATGGCTACACCTTC.

This clonotype was seen many times. The genes are TRBV12-3 or TRBV12-4 and TRBJ1-5; 9 bases match TRBD1. The trim removed 5 bases at V and 4 bases at J, leaving 3 bases unmatched. The CDR3 is 14 amino acids. The CDR3 DNA is TGTGCCAGCAGTCACGGGACAGGGAATCAGCCCCAGCATTTT. Translating gives CASSHGTGNQPQHF.

V gene TRBV20-1 combines with J gene TRBJ2-3, with D tentatively TRBD2 (5 bases). The CDR3 extends over 15 amino acids. The V end lost 3 bases, the J end lost 2 bases, and 15 bases lay between the germline ends. Germline lookup yields CDR1 DFQATT and CDR2 SNEGSKA (reference sequence). This CDR3 reads CSAREERRPTDTQYF. Here the CDR3 DNA reads TGCAGTGCTAGGGAGGAGCGGAGGCCCACAGATACGCAGTATTTT.

The chain recombines TRBV10-3 with TRBJ1-1; D is perhaps TRBD1 (5 bases). Per germline, CDR1 ENHRY and CDR2 SYGVKD. The CDR3 has 12 amino acids. Trimming left V 11 bases short and J 5 bases short, with 15 bases between. CDR3 in amino acids: CAATAGWTEAFF. In nucleotides, the CDR3 is TGTGCCGCGACGGCAGGGTGGACTGAAGCTTTCTTT.

The sample holds a few counts of this clonotype. The rearrangement uses TRBV7-9 and TRBJ2-3, with D possibly TRBD1 on 6 matching bases. The CDR3 runs 14 residues. V shed 3 bases and J shed 0 bases, with 7 bases lying between them. Germline assignment: CDR1 SEHNR and CDR2 FQNEAQ (reference sequence). This CDR3 is CASSFGQSTDTQYF. CDR3 DNA sequence: TGTGCCAGCAGCTTTGGACAGAGCACAGATACGCAGTATTTT.

This clonotype was picked up a small number of times. This chain links TRBV20-1 with TRBJ1-2; 8 positions agree with TRBD1. This CDR3 is built from 12 residues. Germline lookup yields CDR1 DFQATT and CDR2 SNEGSKA (reference sequence). J gave up 3 bases and V 6 bases, and 3 bases lay outside the gene matches. The CDR3 DNA reads TGCAGTGCCAGGGGGCGCGACTATGGCTACACCTTC. The encoded protein is CSARGRDYGYTF.

This clonotype was seen ten or more times. The V call is TRBV19, the J call TRBJ2-6, with a tentative D call TRBD2 (6 bases). Trimming pared 8 bases from V and 4 bases from J, leaving 15 bases between. The germline CDR1 and CDR2 sequences are LNHDA and SQIVND (reference sequence). There are 15 residues in the CDR3. CDR3 in amino acids: CASQFREAGANVLTF. CDR3 bases: TGTGCCAGTCAATTCAGGGAGGCCGGGGCCAACGTCCTGACTTTC.

This clonotype was counted many times. The gene calls are TRBV24-1 and TRBJ2-7; 7 bases are a match to TRBD1. V gave up 3 bases and J gave up 2 bases; unmatched junction bases: 9. Germline assignment: CDR1 KGHDR and CDR2 SFDVKD. The CDR3 length is 16 residues. The CDR3 is CATSDPRTTGTYEQYF. In DNA, the CDR3 is TGTGCCACCAGTGATCCACGAACGACAGGGACCTACGAGCAGTACTTC.

The rearrangement joins TRBV12-3 or TRBV12-4 to TRBJ1-4; D is possibly TRBD1 (5 bases). The CDR3 is 17 residues long. V dropped 7 bases and J dropped 2 bases, with 20 bases sitting between them. As DNA, the CDR3 is TGTGCCAGCACCCTCTGGGGCGCGCAGGGTACTAATGAAAAACTGTTTTTT. This codes for CASTLWGAQGTNEKLFF.

The chain joins TRBV10-3 to TRBJ2-7; a weak D match, TRBD1 (5 bases). Trimming pared 4 bases from V and 3 bases from J, leaving 13 bases between. CDR1 is ENHRY, CDR2 SYGVKD, per germline. This CDR3 comprises 14 residues. The CDR3 sequence is CAISGDGQGYEQYF. The CDR3 DNA reads as TGTGCCATCAGTGGAGACGGGCAGGGCTACGAGCAGTACTTC.